The source of this T cell receptor (beta chain) is a study of monozygotic twins with inflammatory bowel disease (dated by TCRdb to about 2019). Study-level background: The complete study included around 30 monozygotic twin pairs: 19 IBD-discordant Danish pairs and nine German pairs, of which four were IBD-concordant and five were IBD-discordant. Disease-associated traits were sought mainly through comparisons between IBD patients and their genetically identical healthy co-twins within discordant pairs. Each individual had, on average, about 151 000 unique TCRalpha sequences and 181 000 unique TCRbeta sequences available for analysis. Study-wide conclusions, independent of this receptor: Concordant and discordant twins showed no difference in repertoire similarity, possibly because of limited statistical power. The analysis was unable to tell apart different T cell subtypes. A decrease in TCRbeta repertoire diversity, as measured by inverse Simpson index, was observed in IBD patients compared with their healthy co-twins. Fewer clonotypes were shared with other individuals by IBD patients than by healthy twins, most markedly in patients showing signs of disease activity. Because patients received different immunosuppressive treatments, the repertoires may have picked up extra background noise and variability between individuals. No single strong signal or clonotype linked to IBD turned up in the results, so the idea that one exists was not supported.

CDR1 and CDR2 were assigned from the germline V gene (reference sequence) as DFQATT and SNEGSKA. The CDR3 numbers 15 residues from cysteine through phenylalanine. No DNA is given. With regard to this clonotype: The target of this receptor is not known.

From each donor, a roughly 2.4 ml peripheral blood sample was collected into PAXgene tubes and kept at -80 degrees C. Without T cell sorting, total RNA was isolated from whole blood using the PAXgene blood miRNA kit on an automated QIAcube. Peripheral blood from monozygotic twin pairs concordant or discordant for inflammatory bowel disease was subjected to deep TCRalpha and TCRbeta repertoire profiling with unique molecular barcoding. For every twin pair, smoking habits were documented, and each individual was categorised as a current, former or never smoker. The library was prepared using 5' RACE. Preparation of each TCR library used around 3.5 ug of total RNA. For each sample, cDNA was synthesized in eight separate reactions using SMARTScribe reverse transcriptase. Unique molecular identifiers containing a 6-nucleotide sample barcode were introduced through template switching during cDNA synthesis. TCRalpha and TCRbeta cDNA was amplified by two nested PCRs of 16 and 9 cycles, with bead purification after each PCR. Before amplification, the cDNA was treated with uracil DNA-glycosylase and purified using the QIAquick PCR purification kit. The second PCR was the step at which Illumina TruSeq-compatible adapters and sample-specific barcodes were added. TapeStation and Qubit were used to check library quality and concentration, and 4.5 to 6 ng of each library was pooled. The pooled libraries were sequenced with 2 x 100 bp reads and custom sequencing primers on an Illumina HiSeq2500 single-index Rapid Run. From the authors' description of their analysis: UMI-based consensus assembly with MiGEC version 1.2.6 was used to correct PCR and sequencing errors. V(D)J alignment, clonotype assembly and CDR3 extraction were performed with MiXCR version 2.1.1. Gene usage, clonotype sharing and MAIT/NKT TCR abundance were normalised by analysing the top 1000, 10 000 and 20 000 clonotypes per sample. After downsampling to 27 000 UMIs, diversity was calculated as the inverse Simpson index using the vegan R package. Statistical testing used paired Mann-Whitney U tests on the discordant twin pairs and applied Benjamini-Hochberg correction for multiple testing. Following reprocessing of the reads by TCRdb, the data hold one row per CDR3 protein sequence and no DNA is available. The V and J calls and clone size are TCRdb's, not the authors'. The sample's clone listing holds 200,000 to 250,000 distinct CDR3 sequences. The ten largest clones take up 1.5% to 2% of the sample.

The sequenced material came from blood. The TCR was taken from a human donor with ulcerative colitis or Crohn's disease, or a healthy co-twin of an affected twin (not recorded which). The chain joins TRBV20-1 to TRBJ1-1; TCRdb proposes TRBD1, but this gene call is untestable without DNA. The CDR3: CSARPSRGLITEAFF.